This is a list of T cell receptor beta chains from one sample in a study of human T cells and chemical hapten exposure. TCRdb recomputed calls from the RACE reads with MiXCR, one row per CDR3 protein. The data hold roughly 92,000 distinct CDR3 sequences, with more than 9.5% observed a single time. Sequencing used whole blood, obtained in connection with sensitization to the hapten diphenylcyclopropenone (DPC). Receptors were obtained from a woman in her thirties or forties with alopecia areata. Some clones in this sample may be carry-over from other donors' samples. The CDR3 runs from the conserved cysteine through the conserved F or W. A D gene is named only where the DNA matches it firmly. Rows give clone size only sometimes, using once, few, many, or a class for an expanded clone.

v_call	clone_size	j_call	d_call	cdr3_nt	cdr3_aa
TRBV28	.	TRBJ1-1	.	TGTGCCAGCAGTTTAAACCGGAATGAAGCTTTCTTT	CASSLNRNEAFF
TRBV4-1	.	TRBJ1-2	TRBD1	TGCGCCAGCAGCCAAGTGCCAGGGGGGGAGAACTATGGCTACACCTTC	CASSQVPGGENYGYTF
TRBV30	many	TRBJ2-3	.	TGTGCCTGGGGGGCAGGAGGGCTCGATACGCAGTATTTT	CAWGAGGLDTQYF
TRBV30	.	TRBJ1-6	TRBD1	TGTGCCTGGAGGCAACCGCGATCAGGGGGCGCGGGTAATTCACCCCTCCACTTT	CAWRQPRSGGAGNSPLHF
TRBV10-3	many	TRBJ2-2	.	TGTGCCATCAGTGAGTGGGACCGCAGCAACACCGGGGAGCTGTTTTTT	CAISEWDRSNTGELFF
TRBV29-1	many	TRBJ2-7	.	TGCAGCGTTCGCCGGGCAGGCGGTTCCTACGAGCAGTACTTC	CSVRRAGGSYEQYF
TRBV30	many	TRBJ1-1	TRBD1	TGTGCCTGGAGTCCACACCCCTGGGACAGTCAAGTGAGACCGAACTGGACTGAAGCTTTCTTT	CAWSPHPWDSQVRPNWTEAFF
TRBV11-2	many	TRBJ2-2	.	TGTGCCAGCAGCGTGGGTCTGGACACCGGGGAGCTGTTTTTT	CASSVGLDTGELFF
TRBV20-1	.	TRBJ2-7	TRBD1	TGCAGTGCTAAAGGGGGCCCCTACGAGCAGTACTTC	CSAKGGPYEQYF
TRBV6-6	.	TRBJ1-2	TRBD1	TGTGCCAGCAGCTTGACAGGGCCGGGCGGCTACACCTTC	CASSLTGPGGYTF
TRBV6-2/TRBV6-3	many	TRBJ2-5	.	TGTGCCAGCAGTTATGGCAGTAGGCGGGAGACCCAGTACTTC	CASSYGSRRETQYF
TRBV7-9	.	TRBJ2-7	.	TGTGCCAGCAGTGAGACAGAGAGCGAGCAGTACTTC	CASSETESEQYF
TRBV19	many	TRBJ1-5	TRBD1	TGTGCCAGTAGTACTACCGGGACAGGGGGATCTCAGCCCCAGCATTTT	CASSTTGTGGSQPQHF
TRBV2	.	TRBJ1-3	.	TGTGCCAGCCGCCTGGCAGGCGATGGCTCTGGAAACACCATATATTTT	CASRLAGDGSGNTIYF
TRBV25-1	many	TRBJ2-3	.	TGTGCCAGCAGGGGCAGCACAGATACGCAGTATTTT	CASRGSTDTQYF
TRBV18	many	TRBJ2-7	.	TGTGCCAGCTCACCACCGGGCAGCTACGAGCAGTACTTC	CASSPPGSYEQYF
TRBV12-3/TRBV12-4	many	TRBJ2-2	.	TGTGCCAGTCGAAAGGGGGGCGGGACCGGGGAGCTGTTTTTT	CASRKGGGTGELFF
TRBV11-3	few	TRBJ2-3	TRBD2	TGTGCCAGCAGTAGCGGGAGCGCAGATACGCAGTATTTT	CASSSGSADTQYF
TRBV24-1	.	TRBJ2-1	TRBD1	TGTGCCACCAGTGACCCCGGGACAGATAAATACAATGAGCAGTTCTTC	CATSDPGTDKYNEQFF
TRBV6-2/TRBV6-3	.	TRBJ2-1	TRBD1	TGTGCCAGCAGCCAAACGCGGGACAGGGGCTACAATGAGCAGTTCTTC	CASSQTRDRGYNEQFF
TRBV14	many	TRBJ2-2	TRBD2	TGTGCCAGCAGCCAAGATCGCGGGAGGATCCTCGGGGAGCTGTTTTTT	CASSQDRGRILGELFF
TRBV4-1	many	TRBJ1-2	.	TGCGCCAGCAGCCAAGTGGCAGCCTCCTATGGCTACACCTTC	CASSQVAASYGYTF
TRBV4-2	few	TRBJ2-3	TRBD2	TGTGCCAGCAGGGCTAGCGGGAGCCGAGATACGCAGTATTTT	CASRASGSRDTQYF
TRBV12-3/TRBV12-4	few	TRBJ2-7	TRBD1	TGTGCCAGCAGTTCCCGGGACAGGGCTTACTACGAGCAGTACTTC	CASSSRDRAYYEQYF
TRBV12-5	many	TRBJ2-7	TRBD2	TGTGCTAGTGGACCCTCTAGCGGGGGGATCTACGAGCAGTACTTC	CASGPSSGGIYEQYF
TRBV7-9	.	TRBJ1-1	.	TGTGCCAGCAGCTGGGCCAAAACAGGGAGGACTGAAGCTTTCTTT	CASSWAKTGRTEAFF
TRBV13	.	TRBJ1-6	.	TGTGCCAGCAGCTTCGCGGGGGCAAAACCCCTCCACTTT	CASSFAGAKPLHF
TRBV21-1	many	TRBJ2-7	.	TGTGCCAGCAGCAAAGCGGAGGCAGGACCCTACGAGCAGTACTTC	CASSKAEAGPYEQYF
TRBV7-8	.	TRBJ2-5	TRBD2	TGTGCCAGCAGCTTGGGAAAGCTAGCGGGGGGGCCGGGGGAGACCCAGTACTTC	CASSLGKLAGGPGETQYF
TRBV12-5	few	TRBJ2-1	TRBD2	TGTGCTAGTGGTCCGGGACTAGCGGGGGTTGAGCAGTTCTTC	CASGPGLAGVEQFF
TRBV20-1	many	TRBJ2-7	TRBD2	TGCAGTGCTACCCTCCTGGGCGGGGCCTCGAGCACCGGGACTAGATCCTACGAGCAGTACTTC	CSATLLGGASSTGTRSYEQYF
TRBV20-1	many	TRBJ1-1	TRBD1	TGCAGTGCCCGAGGTAGAGGGGGCGGGGACACTGAAGCTTTCTTT	CSARGRGGGDTEAFF
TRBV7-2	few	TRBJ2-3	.	TGTGCCAGCAGCCGACGAGTCGGGACAGATACGCAGTATTTT	CASSRRVGTDTQYF
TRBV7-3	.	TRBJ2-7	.	TGTGCCAGCAGCCTAGGACATAACACCTACGAGCAGTACTTC	CASSLGHNTYEQYF
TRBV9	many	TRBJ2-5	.	TGTGCCAGCAGCGCGCAGGGGGAGACCCAGTACTTC	CASSAQGETQYF
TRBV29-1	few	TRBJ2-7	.	TGCAGCGTGAGGGGTCGGGGGTCCTACGAGCAGTACTTC	CSVRGRGSYEQYF
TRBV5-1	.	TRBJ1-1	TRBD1	TGCGCCAGCAGGCCTATTCAGGGGGTCGGCACTGAAGCTTTCTTT	CASRPIQGVGTEAFF
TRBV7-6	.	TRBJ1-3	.	TGTGCCAGCAGCCTAGGCGCCGGGGGACCTGGAAACACCATATATTTT	CASSLGAGGPGNTIYF
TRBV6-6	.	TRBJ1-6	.	TGTGCCAGCAGCTCCGAGGGGGGCAGTAATTCACCCCTCCACTTT	CASSSEGGSNSPLHF
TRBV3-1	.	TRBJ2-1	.	TGTGCCAGCAGCCAAGAAGGACTAACTGTTTACAATGAGCAGTTCTTC	CASSQEGLTVYNEQFF
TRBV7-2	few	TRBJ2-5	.	TGTGCCAGCAGCTCCGACAGGCAAGAGACCCAGTACTTC	CASSSDRQETQYF
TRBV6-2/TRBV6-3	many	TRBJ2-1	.	TGTGCCAGCAGTTATGGGAGGTTTTCGAAGGGGGCAGGCAATGAGCAGTTCTTC	CASSYGRFSKGAGNEQFF
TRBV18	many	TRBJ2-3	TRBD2	TGTGCCAGCTCACGGACTAGCGGGACAGATACGCAGTATTTT	CASSRTSGTDTQYF
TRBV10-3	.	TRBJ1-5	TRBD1	TGTGCCAACGGACAGGGCCCGGATCAGCCCCAGCATTTT	CANGQGPDQPQHF
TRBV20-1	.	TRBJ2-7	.	TGCAGTGCATACTCTAGCGAAGTGCAGTACTTC	CSAYSSEVQYF
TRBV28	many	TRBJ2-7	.	TGTGCCAGCAGTTCCCGAAAGGCGCCGCCCTACGAGCAGTACTTC	CASSSRKAPPYEQYF
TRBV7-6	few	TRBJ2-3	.	TGTGCCAGCAGCTTATCTCCGGGGGCCACAGATACGCAGTATTTT	CASSLSPGATDTQYF
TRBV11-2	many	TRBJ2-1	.	TGTGCCAGCAGCTTAGGGAGCAGGGGGGACAATGAGCAGTTCTTC	CASSLGSRGDNEQFF
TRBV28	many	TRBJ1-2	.	TGTGCCAGCAGTTGGGGTCAACGTGGGTACACCTTC	CASSWGQRGYTF
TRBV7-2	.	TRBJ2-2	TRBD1	TGTGCCAGCAGCTTAGCGACAGGGCCTTCCGGGGAGCTGTTTTTT	CASSLATGPSGELFF
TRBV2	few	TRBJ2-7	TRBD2	TGTGCCAGCAGCCGCAGCGGGACCTACGAGCAGTACTTC	CASSRSGTYEQYF